This TCR beta chain emerged from a study of shared clonotypes between healthy human individuals. From germline, CDR1 is LNHDA and CDR2 SQIVND (reference sequence). This CDR3 has 14 amino acids. Trimming cost V 9 bases and J 7 bases; bases outside gene matches: 6. Produced via immunoSEQ multiplex PCR; TCRdb's table is partial and in-frame only. The sample holds approximately 1.1 million clones; 78% are singletons and the top ten take more than 0.45%. The receptor was isolated from a man aged 18-30 years in good health. Some clones in this sample may be carry-over from other donors' samples. V usage is TRBV19 and J usage is TRBJ2-1, with TRBD2 identical over 13 bases. The sequenced sample was memory CD4+ T cells from PBMCs. Subset in this sample: CD45RA-negative fraction. CDR3 amino acids: CASLETSGRNEQFF. CDR3 sequence (DNA): TGTGCCAGCCTCGAGACTAGCGGGAGGAATGAGCAGTTCTTC. The variable domain in full, with the rest retrieved from reference TRBV19 and TRBJ2-1, is DGGITQSPKYLFRKEGQNVTLSCEQNLNHDAMYWYRQDPGQGLRLIYYSQIVNDFQKGDIAEGYSVSREKKESFPLTVTSAQKNPTAFYLCASLETSGRNEQFFGPGTRLTVL.